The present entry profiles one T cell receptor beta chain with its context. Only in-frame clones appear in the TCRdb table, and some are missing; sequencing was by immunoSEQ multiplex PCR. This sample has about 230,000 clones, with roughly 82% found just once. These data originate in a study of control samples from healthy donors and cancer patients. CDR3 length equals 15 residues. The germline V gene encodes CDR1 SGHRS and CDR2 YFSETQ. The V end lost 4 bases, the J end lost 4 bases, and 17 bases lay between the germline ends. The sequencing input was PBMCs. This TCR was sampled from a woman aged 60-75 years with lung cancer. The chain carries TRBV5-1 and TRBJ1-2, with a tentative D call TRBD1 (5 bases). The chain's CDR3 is CASSRGAGETYGYTF. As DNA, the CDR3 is TGCGCCAGCAGCCGAGGGGCAGGCGAAACCTATGGCTACACCTTC. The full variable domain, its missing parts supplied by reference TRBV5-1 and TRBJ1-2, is KAGVTQTPRYLIKTRGQQVTLSCSPISGHRSVSWYQQTPGQGLQFLFEYFSETQRNKGNFPGRFSGRQFSNSRSEMNVSTLELGDSALYLCASSRGAGETYGYTFGSGTRLTVV.